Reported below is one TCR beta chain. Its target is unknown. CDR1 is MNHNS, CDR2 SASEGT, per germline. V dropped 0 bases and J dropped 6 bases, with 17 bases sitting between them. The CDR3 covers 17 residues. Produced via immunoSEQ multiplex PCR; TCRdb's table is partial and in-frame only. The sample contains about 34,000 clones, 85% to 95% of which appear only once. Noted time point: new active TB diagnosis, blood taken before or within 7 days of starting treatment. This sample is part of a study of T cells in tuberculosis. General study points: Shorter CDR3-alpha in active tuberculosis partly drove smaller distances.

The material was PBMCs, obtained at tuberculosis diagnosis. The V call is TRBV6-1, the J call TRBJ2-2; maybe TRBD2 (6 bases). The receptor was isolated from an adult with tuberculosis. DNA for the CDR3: TGTGCCAGCAGTGAAGCTTGGGCAGGGAGGATATCCGGGGAGCTGTTTTTT. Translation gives CASSEAWAGRISGELFF.